The clone carrying this T cell receptor (beta chain) showed up just once. What it recognizes is unknown. The source of the sample is a study of CD8+CD57+ T cells in acquired aplastic anemia. Study-level findings and limits: Roughly 28 was the count of CD8+ CDR3 sequences that patients shared with controls.

The template for TCR beta VDJ and CDR3 sequence profiling was genomic DNA. Using its own MiXCR run on the reads, TCRdb lists one record per CDR3 protein. The data hold roughly 170,000 distinct CDR3 sequences, with 63% observed a single time. This TCR came from a human donor in good health. The source material was sorted CD4+, CD8+, or CD8+CD57+ T cells (not recorded which) from PBMCs.

The CDR3 loop reads CASSSGAMNTEAFF. CDR3 in DNA: TGTGCCAGCAGTTCTGGGGCCATGAACACTGAAGCTTTCTTT. This rearrangement joins TRBV2 to TRBJ1-1, with D tentatively TRBD1 (5 bases). This CDR3 is 14 amino acids long. V lost 5 bases and J 0 bases, leaving 10 bases between the germline ends. From germline, CDR1 is SNHLY and CDR2 FYNNEI.